The T cell receptor (beta chain) described here comes from a study of T cell repertoires in cytomegalovirus infection. Overall study findings and caveats: The study found HLA-C-restricted CMV-specific TCR beta clonotypes dominating the ex vivo response. Cumulative frequency of public TCR beta families picked out carriers of CMV plus the relevant HLA.

MiXCR, applied by TCRdb to the reads, yields one record per CDR3 protein. The sample carries roughly 500,000 distinct CDR3 sequences, about 33% recorded once. This clonotype was detected ten times or more. Its antigen is as yet unknown. This CDR3 has 13 residues. J was trimmed by 4 bases and V by 5 bases; bases with no gene match: 4. CDR1 and CDR2 from the germline V gene are LNHDA and SQIVND (reference sequence). This clonotype originated in a human donor in good health (CMV status not recorded). Some clones in this sample may be carry-over from other donors' samples. V is TRBV19 and J is TRBJ1-1; 7 bases line up with TRBD1. The starting material was cultured PBMCs, obtained from culture after CMV antigen stimulation. This CDR3 is CASSPNRGTEAFF. The CDR3 DNA follows: TGTGCCAGTAGTCCTAACAGGGGCACTGAAGCTTTCTTT.